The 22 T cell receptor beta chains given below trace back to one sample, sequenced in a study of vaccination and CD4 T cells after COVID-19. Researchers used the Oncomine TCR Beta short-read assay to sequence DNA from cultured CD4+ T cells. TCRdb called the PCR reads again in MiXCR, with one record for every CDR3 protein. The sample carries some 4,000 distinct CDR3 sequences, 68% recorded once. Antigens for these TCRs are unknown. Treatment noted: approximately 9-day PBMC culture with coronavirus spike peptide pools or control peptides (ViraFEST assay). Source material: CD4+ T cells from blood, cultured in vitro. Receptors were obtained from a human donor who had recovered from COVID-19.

CDR3 DNA: TGTGCCAGCAGCCCACAGAGTAACACTGAAGCTTTCTTT. Protein sequence: CASSPQSNTEAFF. The genes are TRBV7-3 and TRBJ1-1, with D unclear. The CDR3 consists of 13 residues. Germline-derived CDR1 and CDR2 are SGHTA and FQGTGA. V was shortened by 5 bases and J by 2 bases, with 9 bases between the two germline ends.

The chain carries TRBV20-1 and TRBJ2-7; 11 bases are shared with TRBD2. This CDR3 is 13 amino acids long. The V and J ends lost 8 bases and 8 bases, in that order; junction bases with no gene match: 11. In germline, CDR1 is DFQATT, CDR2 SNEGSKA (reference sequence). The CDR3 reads CSSQKTSGDKQYF. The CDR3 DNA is TGCAGTTCTCAGAAGACTAGCGGGGACAAGCAGTACTTC.

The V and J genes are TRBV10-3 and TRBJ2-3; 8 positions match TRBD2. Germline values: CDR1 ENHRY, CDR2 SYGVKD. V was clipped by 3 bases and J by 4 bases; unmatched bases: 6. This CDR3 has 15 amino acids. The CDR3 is CAISEPGGQADTQYF. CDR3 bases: TGTGCCATCAGTGAACCGGGGGGGCAAGCAGATACGCAGTATTTT.

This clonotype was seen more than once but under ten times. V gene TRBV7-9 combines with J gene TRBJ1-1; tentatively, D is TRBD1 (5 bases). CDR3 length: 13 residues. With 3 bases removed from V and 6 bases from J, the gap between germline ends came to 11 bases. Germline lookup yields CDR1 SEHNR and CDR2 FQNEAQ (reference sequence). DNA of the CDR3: TGTGCCAGCAGCTTGCAGGGAGGCGCTGAAGCTTTCTTT. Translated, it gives CASSLQGGAEAFF.

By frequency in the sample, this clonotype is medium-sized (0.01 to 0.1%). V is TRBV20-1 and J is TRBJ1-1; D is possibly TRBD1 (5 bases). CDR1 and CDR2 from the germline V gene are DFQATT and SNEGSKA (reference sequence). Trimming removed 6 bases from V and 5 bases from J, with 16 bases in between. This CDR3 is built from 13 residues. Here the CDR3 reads CSATRGGRTEAFF. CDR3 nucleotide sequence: TGCAGTGCCACCCGGGGGGGGAGGACTGAAGCTTTCTTT.

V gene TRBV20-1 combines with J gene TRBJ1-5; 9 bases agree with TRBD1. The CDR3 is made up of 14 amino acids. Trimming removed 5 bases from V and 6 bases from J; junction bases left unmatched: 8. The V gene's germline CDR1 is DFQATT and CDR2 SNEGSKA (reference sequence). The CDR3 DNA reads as TGCAGTGCTTGGACAGGGGCGCCCTTTCAGCCCCAGCATTTT. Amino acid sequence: CSAWTGAPFQPQHF.

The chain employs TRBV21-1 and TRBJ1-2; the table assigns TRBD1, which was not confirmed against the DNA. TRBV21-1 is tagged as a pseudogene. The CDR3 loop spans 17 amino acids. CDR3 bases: TGTGCCAGCAGCAAGGCCCAGCGGGACAACTCTAACTATGGCTACACCTTC. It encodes CASSKAQRDNSNYGYTF.

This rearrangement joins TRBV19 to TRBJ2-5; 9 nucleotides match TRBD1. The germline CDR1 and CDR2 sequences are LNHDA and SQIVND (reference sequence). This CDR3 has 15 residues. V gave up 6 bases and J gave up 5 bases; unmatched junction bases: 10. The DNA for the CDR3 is TGTGCCAGTAGGCGTAGGACAGGGGAGGGGGAGACCCAGTACTTC. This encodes CASRRRTGEGETQYF.

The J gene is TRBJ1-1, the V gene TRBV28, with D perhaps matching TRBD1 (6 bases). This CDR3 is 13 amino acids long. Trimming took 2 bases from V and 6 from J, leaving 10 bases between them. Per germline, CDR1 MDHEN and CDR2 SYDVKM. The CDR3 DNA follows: TGTGCCAGCAGTTTAGTGGGGGCCTCTGAAGCTTTCTTT. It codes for CASSLVGASEAFF.

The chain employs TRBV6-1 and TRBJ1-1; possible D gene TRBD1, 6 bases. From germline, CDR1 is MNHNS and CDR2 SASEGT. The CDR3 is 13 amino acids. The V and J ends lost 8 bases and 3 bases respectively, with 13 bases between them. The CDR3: CASHRVGYTEAFF. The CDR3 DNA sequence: TGTGCCAGCCACAGGGTAGGGTACACTGAAGCTTTCTTT.

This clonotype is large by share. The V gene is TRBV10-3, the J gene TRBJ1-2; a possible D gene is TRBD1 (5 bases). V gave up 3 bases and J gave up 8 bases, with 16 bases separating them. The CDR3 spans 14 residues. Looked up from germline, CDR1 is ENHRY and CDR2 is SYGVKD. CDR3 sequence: CAISDMGVLAGYTF. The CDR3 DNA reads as TGTGCCATCAGTGATATGGGGGTCTTGGCGGGCTACACCTTC.

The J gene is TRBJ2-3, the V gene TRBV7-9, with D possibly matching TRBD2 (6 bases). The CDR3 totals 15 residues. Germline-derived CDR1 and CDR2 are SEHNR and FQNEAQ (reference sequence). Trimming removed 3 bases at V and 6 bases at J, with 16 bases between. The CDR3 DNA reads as TGTGCCAGCAGCTTTGCGGGGTTGACTGGGGATACGCAGTATTTT. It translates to CASSFAGLTGDTQYF.

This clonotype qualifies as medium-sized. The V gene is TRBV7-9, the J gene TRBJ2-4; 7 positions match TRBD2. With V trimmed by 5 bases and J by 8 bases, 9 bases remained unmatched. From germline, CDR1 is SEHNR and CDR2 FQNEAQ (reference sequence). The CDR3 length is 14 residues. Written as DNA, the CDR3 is TGTGCCAGCAGCCCCGACGGGAGGTGGGACATTCAGTACTTC. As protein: CASSPDGRWDIQYF.

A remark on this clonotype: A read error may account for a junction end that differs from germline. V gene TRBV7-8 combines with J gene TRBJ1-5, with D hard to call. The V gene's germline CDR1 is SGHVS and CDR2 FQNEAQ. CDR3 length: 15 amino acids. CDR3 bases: TGTGCCAGCAGCCCCCTCATTACCCTGAATCTGCCCCAGCATTTT. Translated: CASSPLITLNLPQHF.

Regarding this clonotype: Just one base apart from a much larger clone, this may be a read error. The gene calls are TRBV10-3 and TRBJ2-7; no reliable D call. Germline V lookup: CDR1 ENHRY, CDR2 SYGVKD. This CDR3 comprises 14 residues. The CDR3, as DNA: TGTGCCACCAGTGACGGAAGCCGCTCCTACGAGCAGTACTTC. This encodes CATSDGSRSYEQYF.

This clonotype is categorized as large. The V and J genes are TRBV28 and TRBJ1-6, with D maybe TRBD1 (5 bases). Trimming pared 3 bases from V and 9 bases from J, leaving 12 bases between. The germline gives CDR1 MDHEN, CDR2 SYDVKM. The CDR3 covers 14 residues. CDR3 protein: CASSFTGGGSPLHF. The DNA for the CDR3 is TGTGCCAGCAGTTTTACCGGGGGAGGTTCACCCCTCCACTTT.

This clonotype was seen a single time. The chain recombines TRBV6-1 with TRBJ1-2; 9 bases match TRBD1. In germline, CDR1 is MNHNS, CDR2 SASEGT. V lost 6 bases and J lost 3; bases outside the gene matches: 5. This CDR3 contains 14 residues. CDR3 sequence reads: CASRRGQGDYGYTF. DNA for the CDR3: TGTGCCAGCAGAAGGGGACAGGGAGACTATGGCTACACCTTC.

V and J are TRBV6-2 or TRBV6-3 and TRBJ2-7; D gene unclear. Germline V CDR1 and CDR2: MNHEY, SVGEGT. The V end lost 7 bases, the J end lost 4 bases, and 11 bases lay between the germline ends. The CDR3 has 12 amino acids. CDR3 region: CASTLDPYEQYF. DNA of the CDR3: TGTGCCAGCACTCTCGACCCTTACGAGCAGTACTTC.

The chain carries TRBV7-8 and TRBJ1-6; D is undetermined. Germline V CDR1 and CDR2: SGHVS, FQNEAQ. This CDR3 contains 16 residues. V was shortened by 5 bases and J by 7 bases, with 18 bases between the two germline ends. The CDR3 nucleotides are TGTGCCAGCAGCCGAACCGTGACTGCTGACAATTCACCCCTCCACTTT. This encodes CASSRTVTADNSPLHF.

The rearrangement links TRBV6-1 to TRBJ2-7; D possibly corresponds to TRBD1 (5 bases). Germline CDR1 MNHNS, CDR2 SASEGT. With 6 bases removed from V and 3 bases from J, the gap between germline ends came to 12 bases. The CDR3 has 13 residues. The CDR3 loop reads CASRIQAGYEQYF. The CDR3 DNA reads TGTGCCAGCAGGATACAGGCAGGCTACGAGCAGTACTTC.

The CDR3 is CASSYSDLVEEAFF. DNA of the CDR3: TGTGCCAGCAGTTACTCCGATCTCGTGGAGGAAGCTTTCTTT. This chain connects TRBV6-5 to TRBJ1-1; D gene uncertain. The V end was cut by 0 bases, the J end by 8 bases, with 13 bases between. The CDR3 loop spans 14 amino acids. In germline, CDR1 is MNHEY, CDR2 SVGAGI.

The CDR3 bases are TGCGCCAGCAGCTTGGACAGGGGCGAGCAGTACTTC. It encodes CASSLDRGEQYF. The chain couples TRBV5-1 to TRBJ2-7; 7 bases align to TRBD1. V was clipped by 0 bases and J by 6 bases; unmatched bases: 0. CDR1 is SGHRS and CDR2 is YFSETQ in the germline V gene. This CDR3 has 12 amino acids. Filled out from reference TRBV5-1 and TRBJ2-7, the complete variable domain reads KAGVTQTPRYLIKTRGQQVTLSCSPISGHRSVSWYQQTPGQGLQFLFEYFSETQRNKGNFPGRFSGRQFSNSRSEMNVSTLELGDSALYLCASSLDRGEQYFGPGTRLTVT.